This entry features one T cell receptor (beta chain) sequence. This clone was counted a single time. Its antigen remains undetermined. It has no much larger one-base neighbor in the sample; base qualities were not kept. At one collaborating source in Seattle, patients were enrolled during active infection and were followed longitudinally through the course of disease. The collaborating institutions used their own protocols to collect whole blood in K2EDTA tubes. Collaborator samples were shipped for TCRbeta analysis as frozen whole blood, isolated PBMCs, or DNA extracted from either sample type. CDR1 and CDR2 are drawn from the germline V gene: MDHEN, SYDVKM. Including cysteine and phenylalanine, the CDR3 has 16 amino acids. Just the 48-base CDR3 DNA is kept, in frame starting at base 1. V gives up 5 bases and J gives up 3 bases, and the segment between their germline ends measures 20 bases. The immunoSEQ Assay, a bias-controlled multiplex PCR, was used to amplify TCRbeta CDR3 regions from genomic DNA. Per the authors' processing: The number of nucleated cells in each sample was estimated by amplification of reference gene primers within the assay. To quantify the absolute abundance of each unique TCRbeta CDR3 rearrangement, sequence reads were collapsed and filtered. For each sample, productive Simpson clonality was calculated as the square root of Simpson's diversity index over productive rearrangements. Drawn from immuneACCESS, this table holds only the in-frame rearrangements with V and J called that TCRdb kept. Clones are partly lost; checked studies trace under half to an unresolved V gene and leave the rest unexplained. Clone size and the V and J calls come from that table; the DNA yielded D and trimming. Across this sample there are roughly 410,000 clones, with about 88% seen only once. About 1.6% of the sample is held by the ten biggest clonotypes.

The source of the sample is a study of blood T cell repertoires in COVID-19 (dated by TCRdb to the early 2020s). Some background on the complete study: Samples from collaborators originated in the United States, Italy and Spain and spanned both the acute and convalescent phases of COVID-19. Subjects who had been exposed to COVID-19, were actively infected with it, or had recovered from it provided the deeply sampled blood TCRbeta repertoires that made up the dataset. Where HLA class I and class II types were available, the types were taken from metadata supplied by the sample provider, not from assay-based typing. Nearly every sample came with metadata listing a de-identified subject ID, COVID-19 status, age in years and sex. The material from the prospective study consisted of cDNA or gDNA derived from T cells, B-cell-depleted T cells, or PBMCs. The repertoires were released in a freely available public database meant as a resource for research on the immune response to SARS-CoV-2. The samples were drawn from two sources: the first 160 participants of the ongoing ImmuneRACE study, and over 950 subjects contributed by 6 global collaborators. General study outcomes and caveats: Clinical and demographic metadata were provided uncurated, with the amount varying by source and participant.

The clonotype comes from a woman aged 40 to 49 with COVID-19, enrolled during active disease. The chain employs TRBV28 and TRBJ2-7; TRBD1 is possibly the D segment (6 matching bases). Sequenced material: peripheral blood. Read as DNA, the sequence is TGTGCCAGCAGTCTGTATATCGGGACAAAAGGCTACGAGCAGTACTTC. Its protein product is CASSLYIGTKGYEQYF.